This record covers a single TCR beta chain. What antigen it recognizes has not been identified. No much larger clone is present one base from it, and per-base qualities are unavailable. The CDR3 has 15 amino acids, counting the end cysteine and phenylalanine. The only DNA kept is the CDR3, 45 bases in frame from the first base. CDR1 SGDLS and CDR2 YYNGEE were looked up in the germline V gene. The data are from a study of cytomegalovirus exposure and HLA in healthy donors (TCRdb year 2017). Concerning the study at large: An earlier analysis of approximately 640 of the donors reported 250 to 300 Gb of sequence data and 100 million to 130 million unique TCR beta sequences from 150 million to 200 million T cells. Around 320 gigabases of sequencing data and 70 million to 85 million unique TCR sequences were included in an early release covering several hundred HLA-typed donors. Of the approximately 400 genotyped donors, approximately 81% were placed in the genetic ancestry cluster associated with self-reported Caucasian donors. The aim of the study was to test whether cataloging public T cell receptors could identify signatures of past pathogen exposure. The study used immunosequencing to profile the T cell repertoires of 670 or so subjects and linked those repertoires to cytomegalovirus serostatus. A separate validation cohort of roughly 120 different subjects was used in addition to the approximately 700-subject first cohort. The study combined high-throughput TCR immunosequencing, statistical association of individual TCRs with disease status, and machine learning to predict cytomegalovirus infection status. A later analysis re-analyzed previously published TCR beta repertoires from 600 to 850 donors and added high-resolution HLA genotyping to study TCR occurrence patterns. The later analysis used no new phenotypic data to find candidate immune exposures, relying instead on TCR beta sequences and their occurrence across donors. An earlier analysis of 587 of the donors used high-throughput TCR beta sequencing to judge whether each TCR beta V gene segment behaved as functional or pseudogenic. Alongside the repertoire data, information on donor age, sex, ethnicity and CMV serostatus was compiled. In a later genetic analysis, genome-wide SNP genotypes for about three fifths of the roughly 670 donors were used, and that subset was treated as a discovery cohort. Every discovery cohort repertoire had been produced on one sequencing platform. HLA typing covered class I and class II loci at four-digit resolution. The number of donors typed differed by locus, with 629-630 for A, B, C, DRB1 and DQB1, around 500 for DQA1, 600 to 610 for DPA1, and some 440 for DPB1. Because of strong linkage in the cohort, roughly 5 DR-DQ haplotypes were treated as single units for association and clustering. Across 300 to 500 genotyped donors of the cohort, an average of roughly 250,000 unique TCR beta nucleotide sequences per donor were sequenced, and 15% to 20% of those sequences were non-productive. Results and caveats for the whole study, not just this receptor: Because HLA typing was unavailable for some donors at each locus, only the typed subset was used in association tests. A total of 150 to 200 TCR beta chains were listed by the study as associated with cytomegalovirus. According to a later analysis, TCR association rates differed among HLA loci, with DRB1 alleles showing the most associated TCRs and HLA-C alleles showing the fewest. The 87-base-pair reads could not distinguish some IMGT-functional V segments, including TRBV6-2 and TRBV6-3, so those segments were excluded. A further reported finding was that TCR beta sequences accurately predicted the HLA-A and HLA-B alleles for most subjects in the first cohort. Because counts were too low, about 18 rarely observed V segments, including chromosome 9 orphons, were left out of the earlier analysis of some 600 of the donors. In a later genetic analysis, a missense DCLRE1C variant was associated with V-gene and J-gene trimming of TCR beta chains, and the association was replicated in an independent cohort. In a later genetic analysis, fewer N-insertions in productive TCRs were reported among donors in an Asian-associated ancestry cluster than the roughly 700-donor mean. Linkage disequilibrium might explain the correlated functional status among segregating V segments, but an unknown experimental factor could not be excluded. A later analysis found that most CMV-associated TCR beta chains appeared HLA-restricted, with HLA associations seemingly driven largely by CMV exposure. At a false discovery rate of 0.05, a later analysis linked roughly 17,000 TCR beta sequences to specific HLA alleles. The cohort was sequenced for TCR beta chains only, and without alpha or paired-chain data the features that could be detected were limited. In a later analysis, several top co-occurrence clusters were reported to appear linked to parvovirus B19, influenza, CMV and Epstein-Barr virus. The authors suggested that the approach could potentially be extended to other disease states and immunological phenotypes. Presence/absence analyses assumed roughly uniform sequencing depth across donors, an assumption that may not hold. A cluster of highly shared sequence variants was judged likely to be a technical artifact of the sequencing pipeline. In an earlier analysis of approximately 590 of the donors, most TCR beta V segments were observed in productive rearrangements about 87% or about 30% of the time, broadly matching IMGT annotations. In a later analysis, HLA-associated TCR beta chains showed more clonal expansion and lower generation probabilities than non-associated chains that were equally common. While some public TCRs were present in many individuals, most TCR sequences turned up only very rarely across donors. In vitro tests confirmed that a few of the cytomegalovirus-associated TCR beta chains recognize cytomegalovirus antigens. Assigning TCR associations to individual alleles was difficult when HLA alleles, especially DR and DQ, strongly co-occurred. The only immune exposure information available for the cohort was CMV serostatus. Cytomegalovirus status was reported to be diagnosed by the classifier with high specificity and sensitivity in both the original and validation cohorts.

The library was built by means of the immunoSEQ multiplex PCR assay. A mixture of 60 forward primers for TCR Vbeta segments and 13 reverse primers for TCR Jbeta segments was used in the multiplex PCR. Amplification of the CDR3 region of rearranged TCR beta genes was performed with a multiplex PCR assay on genomic DNA. Amplified TCR beta libraries were sequenced as 87-base-pair reads on the Illumina HiSeq System. Regarding the original processing steps: In a later analysis, approximately 74 million unique TCR beta chains were counted across the 650 to 700 repertoires, and approximately 9.9 million of these chains were shared by at least two donors. A nearest-neighbor algorithm error-corrected the raw reads and collapsed the reads into unique sequences, merging closely related sequences to remove PCR and sequencing errors. To assign V, D and J gene segments, CDR3 sequences were aligned to IMGT reference sequences. For a sequence to be retained, at least a six-nucleotide match to both a V gene segment and a J gene segment was required. Rearrangements were classified as productive when the CDR3 lacked stop codons and remained in frame with V and J, and all other rearrangements were classified as non-productive. CDR3 was defined by IMGT convention, running from the second conserved V-encoded cysteine to the conserved J-encoded phenylalanine. Sequences without an unambiguous match to a single V gene segment were excluded from the earlier analysis of about 640 of the donors. An earlier analysis of over 450 of the donors classified V segments as functional when productive rearrangements were above 56.7% and as segregating when the standard deviation between donors was above 5%. A statistical classification framework was built to diagnose cytomegalovirus status from the catalog of TCR beta chain sequences. V and J gene assignment, in a later analysis, came from comparing TCR nucleotide sequences with IMGT/GENE-DB human TR gene sequences. Using the TCRdist pipeline, a later analysis assigned CDR3 sequences along with most-parsimonious VDJ recombination scenarios. In a later analysis, every TCR beta chain was defined by the combination of its CDR3 amino acid sequence and its V-gene family, and reads without a unique V-gene family were dropped. In a later analysis, nearly 600 highly shared, low-generation-probability nucleotide sequences were removed to address suspected cross-contamination and a sequencing artifact. For each public chain, a later analysis derived a clonal expansion index from normalized ranks of inferred template counts within each repertoire. In a later analysis, generation probabilities were computed using a VDJ recombination model fitted to out-of-frame rearrangements, and the results were checked against IGoR. A later analysis scored TCR-TCR, TCR-HLA and TCR-CMV co-occurrence with hypergeometric tests, applying a repertoire-size bias correction to TCR pairs. A later analysis estimated false discovery rates by permuting HLA or CMV assignments 20 times. A later analysis grouped co-occurring TCRs with DBSCAN, adding TCRdist sequence similarity when clustering within HLA-allele-positive subsets. Repertoires with fewer than 30,000 or more than 120,000 public chains, plus five repertoires with anomalous nucleotide sharing, were excluded from co-occurrence clustering. TCRdb stores this immuneACCESS table with in-frame sequences only. Part of the clones is absent; in the studies checked, under half of the shortfall reflects unresolved V genes, and no reason is known for the rest. Clonal size and the V and J genes are those of that table, whereas D and trimming came from the DNA. The sample table contains 150,000 to 200,000 clones; only one count was recorded for 77% of them. The top ten clones comprise approximately 1.5% of the sample.

The cohort was made up of 666 healthy bone marrow donors. Cohort members were all nominally healthy when sampled, although unrecorded immune exposures were likely present. The donor was CMV seropositive and was included in the group of some 290 seropositive cohort members. A peripheral blood sample was provided by each donor, and peripheral blood mononuclear cells were used for TCR beta sequencing. Genomic DNA extraction from the blood cell samples was performed with the Qiagen DNeasy Blood Extraction Kit. The TCR was taken from a woman under 40 in good health and CMV-seropositive. The rearranged chain carries TRBV9 and TRBJ2-5; a stretch of 7 junction bases matches TRBD1. The DNA end is more similar to TRBJ2-7, so the J call may be wrong. Sample: PBMCs. The CDR3 reads as follows: CASSVEGGANYEQYF. The nucleotide sequence reads TGTGCCAGCAGCGTAGAAGGGGGCGCGAACTACGAGCAGTACTTC.